The entry that follows covers one TCR beta chain sequence. No antigen is known for it. No much larger clonotype is one base removed from it; base qualities were not supplied. A distance of 23 bases separates the germline ends of V and J, which lose 6 bases and 2 bases respectively. CDR1 SGHTS and CDR2 YDEGEE are derived from the germline V gene. The CDR3, cysteine through phenylalanine, is 17 amino acids long. The kept DNA is CDR3 alone, 51 bases in frame from the first base. The record originates from a study of blood T cell repertoires in COVID-19 (dated by TCRdb to the early 2020s). Study-level background: Collaborator samples came from the United States, Italy and Spain and covered acute and convalescent phases of COVID-19. The repertoires were released in a freely available public database meant as a resource for research on the immune response to SARS-CoV-2. The samples were drawn from two sources: the first 160 participants of the ongoing ImmuneRACE study, and some 1,300 subjects contributed by 6 global collaborators. HLA class I and class II types, where available, came from metadata supplied by the sample provider rather than from assay-based typing. Deeply sampled blood TCRbeta repertoires from subjects exposed to, actively infected with, or recovered from COVID-19 were included in the dataset. Nearly every sample came with metadata listing a de-identified subject ID, COVID-19 status, age in years and sex. The prospective study material was composed of cDNA or gDNA derived from T cells, B-cell-depleted T cells, or PBMCs. Broader findings and caveats from the paper: The amount of clinical and demographic metadata varied by source and participant and was provided uncurated.

Each collaborating institution followed its own protocols to collect whole blood in K2EDTA tubes. For TCRbeta analysis, collaborators shipped samples in one of three forms: frozen whole blood, isolated PBMCs, or DNA extracted from either of those sample types. The immunoSEQ Assay, a bias-controlled multiplex PCR, was used to amplify TCRbeta CDR3 regions from genomic DNA. Turning to the authors' computational methods: Nucleated cell counts per sample were estimated from amplification of reference gene primers within the assay. To quantify the absolute abundance of each unique TCRbeta CDR3 rearrangement, sequence reads were collapsed and filtered. For each sample, productive Simpson clonality was calculated by taking the square root of Simpson's diversity index across productive rearrangements. TCRdb limited this immuneACCESS table to in-frame rearrangements with V and J called. A share of clones is missing; checked studies link under half to unresolved V genes, and the rest is unexplained. V and J calls and clone size come straight from that table; D and trimming were deduced from the DNA. The table for this sample lists 150,000 to 190,000 clones; 75% to 85% of them were counted only once. The ten largest clones capture approximately 9.7% of the sample.

Specimen: peripheral blood. The TCR was taken from a woman aged 45-59 years with acute or convalescent COVID-19. Recombination linked TRBV5-8 to TRBJ1-1; perhaps TRBD1 is the D gene, with 6 bases matching. The DNA sequence reads TGTGCCAGCACCGCAACAGGGAACCGGCTCCTTAACACTGAAGCTTTCTTT. Protein translation: CASTATGNRLLNTEAFF.